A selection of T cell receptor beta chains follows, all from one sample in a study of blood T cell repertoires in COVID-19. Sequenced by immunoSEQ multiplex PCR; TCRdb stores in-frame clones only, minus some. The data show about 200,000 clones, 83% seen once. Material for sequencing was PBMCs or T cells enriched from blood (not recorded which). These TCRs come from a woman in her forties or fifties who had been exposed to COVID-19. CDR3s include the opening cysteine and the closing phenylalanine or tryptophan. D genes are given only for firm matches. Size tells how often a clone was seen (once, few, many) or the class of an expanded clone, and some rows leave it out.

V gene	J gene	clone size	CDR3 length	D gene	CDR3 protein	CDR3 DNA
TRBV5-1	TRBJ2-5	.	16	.	CASSLNSRVPQETQYF	TGCGCCAGCAGCTTAAATTCCAGGGTCCCCCAAGAGACCCAGTACTTC
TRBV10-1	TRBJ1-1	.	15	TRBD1	CASSESTGGFTEAFF	TGCGCCAGCAGTGAGTCGACAGGGGGGTTCACTGAAGCTTTCTTT
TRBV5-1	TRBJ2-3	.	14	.	CASSAGAGSDTQYF	TGCGCCAGCAGCGCGGGGGCGGGGTCCGATACGCAGTATTTT
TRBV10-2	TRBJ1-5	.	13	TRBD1	CASSRDSRNTQHF	TGCGCCAGCAGTCGGGACAGTAGAAATACCCAGCATTTT
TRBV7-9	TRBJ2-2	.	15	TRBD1	CASSLGTGVTGELFF	TGTGCCAGCAGCTTGGGGACAGGGGTTACCGGGGAGCTGTTTTTT
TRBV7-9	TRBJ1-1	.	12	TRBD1	CASTPGQKQAFF	TGTGCCAGCACTCCGGGACAGAAGCAAGCTTTCTTT
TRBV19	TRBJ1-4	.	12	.	CASSIAGEKLFF	TGTGCCAGTAGTATCGCGGGGGAAAAACTGTTTTTT
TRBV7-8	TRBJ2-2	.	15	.	CASSPDYPNTGELFF	TGTGCCAGCAGCCCGGACTACCCGAACACCGGGGAGCTGTTTTTT
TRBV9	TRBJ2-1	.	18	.	CASSVKGPFGSSYNEQFF	TGTGCCAGCAGCGTAAAAGGACCATTCGGGAGCTCCTACAATGAGCAGTTCTTC
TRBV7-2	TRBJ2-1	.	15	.	CASSPALLQGNEQFF	TGTGCCAGCAGTCCAGCCTTGCTGCAGGGCAATGAGCAGTTCTTC
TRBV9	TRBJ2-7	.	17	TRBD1	CASSAGTGPHYSYEQYF	TGTGCCAGCAGCGCGGGGACAGGGCCCCACTACTCCTACGAGCAGTACTTC
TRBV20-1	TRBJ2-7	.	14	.	CSASPDTGGDEQYF	TGCAGTGCTAGTCCGGACACCGGCGGAGACGAGCAGTACTTC
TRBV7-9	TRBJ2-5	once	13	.	CASTERQGGTQYF	TGTGCCAGCACCGAACGGCAGGGGGGGACCCAGTACTTC
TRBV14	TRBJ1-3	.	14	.	CASSQQGPGNTIYF	TGTGCCAGCAGCCAGCAGGGTCCCGGAAACACCATATATTTT
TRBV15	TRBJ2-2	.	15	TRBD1	CATSSGQGETGELFF	TGTGCCACCAGCAGCGGACAGGGGGAGACCGGGGAGCTGTTTTTT
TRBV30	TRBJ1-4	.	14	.	CAWSVGGSWQKLFF	TGTGCCTGGAGTGTCGGAGGGAGTTGGCAAAAACTGTTTTTT
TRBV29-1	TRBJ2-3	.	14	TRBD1	CSVGAQGGTDTQYF	TGCAGCGTTGGGGCGCAGGGGGGCACAGATACGCAGTATTTT
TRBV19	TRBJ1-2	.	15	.	CASRPRGARNYGYTF	TGTGCCAGTCGACCTCGGGGGGCTCGGAACTATGGCTACACCTTC
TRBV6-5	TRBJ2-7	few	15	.	CASILDRLLRGEQYF	TGTGCCAGCATCCTAGACAGGCTACTCCGAGGCGAGCAGTACTTC
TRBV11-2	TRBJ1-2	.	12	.	CASSLEGDGYTF	TGTGCCAGCAGCCTCGAGGGGGATGGCTACACCTTC
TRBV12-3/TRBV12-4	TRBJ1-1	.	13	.	CASSFTPNTEAFF	TGTGCCAGCAGTTTTACACCGAACACTGAAGCTTTCTTT
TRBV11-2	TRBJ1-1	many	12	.	CASSSSFREAFF	TGTGCCAGCAGCTCGAGCTTCCGGGAAGCTTTCTTT
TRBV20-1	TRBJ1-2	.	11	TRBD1	CSALGQAAATF	TGCAGTGCCCTGGGACAGGCGGCGGCCACCTTC
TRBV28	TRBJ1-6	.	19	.	CASRLATPTGSSYNSPLHF	TGTGCCAGCAGACTAGCAACTCCGACGGGGAGCTCCTATAATTCACCCCTCCACTTT
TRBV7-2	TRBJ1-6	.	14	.	CASSLEHYNSPLHF	TGTGCCAGCAGCTTAGAACACTATAATTCACCCCTCCACTTT
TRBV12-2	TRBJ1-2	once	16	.	CASRLAWGVPNYGYTF	TGTGCAAGTCGCTTAGCGTGGGGGGTTCCGAACTATGGCTACACCTTC
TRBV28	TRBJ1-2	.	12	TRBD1	CASTGTVYGYTF	TGTGCCAGCACCGGGACAGTCTATGGCTACACCTTC
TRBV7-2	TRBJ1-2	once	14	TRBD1	CASSLGQGSYGYTF	TGTGCCAGCAGCTTAGGACAGGGCAGCTATGGCTACACCTTC
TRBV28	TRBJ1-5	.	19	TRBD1	CASSLPSGQVKYSNQPQHF	TGTGCCAGCAGTTTGCCCTCGGGACAGGTTAAGTATAGCAATCAGCCCCAGCATTTT
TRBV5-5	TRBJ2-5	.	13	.	CASSRGGEETQYF	TGTGCCAGCAGTCGAGGGGGTGAGGAGACCCAGTACTTC
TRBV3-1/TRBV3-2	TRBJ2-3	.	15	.	CASSLTQKGTDTQYF	TGTGCCAGCAGTCTAACACAGAAGGGCACAGATACGCAGTATTTT
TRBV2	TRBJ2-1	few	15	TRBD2	CASSPLSGGSIEQFF	TGTGCCAGCAGCCCACTAAGCGGGGGGTCAATTGAGCAGTTCTTC
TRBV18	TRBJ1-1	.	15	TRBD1	CASSPPGRDSTEAFF	TGTGCCAGCTCACCCCCCGGACGGGACAGCACTGAAGCTTTCTTT
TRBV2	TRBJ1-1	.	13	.	CASSGEWGTEAFF	TGTGCCAGCAGTGGGGAGTGGGGCACTGAAGCTTTCTTT
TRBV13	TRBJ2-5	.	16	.	CASSLWAGAPEGTQYF	TGTGCCAGCAGCTTATGGGCGGGGGCCCCCGAGGGGACCCAGTACTTC
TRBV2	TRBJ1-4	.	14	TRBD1	CASTTDRGNEKLFF	TGTGCCAGCACCACCGACAGGGGGAATGAAAAACTGTTTTTT
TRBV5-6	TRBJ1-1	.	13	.	CASSLWGGTEAFF	TGTGCCAGCAGCTTATGGGGAGGCACTGAAGCTTTCTTT
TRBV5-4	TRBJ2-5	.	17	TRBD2	CASSLGSGGALGETQYF	TGTGCCAGCAGCTTGGGCAGCGGGGGGGCACTGGGAGAGACCCAGTACTTC
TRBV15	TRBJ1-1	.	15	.	CATSRALSQNTEAFF	TGTGCCACCAGCAGAGCTCTGAGCCAGAACACTGAAGCTTTCTTT
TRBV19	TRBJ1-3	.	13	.	CASSGGQRNTIYF	TGTGCCAGTAGTGGGGGACAAAGAAACACCATATATTTT
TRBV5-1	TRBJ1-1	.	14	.	CASSLGVLNTEAFF	TGCGCCAGCAGCTTAGGAGTCCTGAACACTGAAGCTTTCTTT
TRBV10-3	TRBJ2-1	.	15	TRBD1	CAISSTGAPHNEQFF	TGTGCCATCAGTTCGACAGGGGCCCCCCACAATGAGCAGTTCTTC
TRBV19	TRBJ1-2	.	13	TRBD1	CASTPTGTYGYTF	TGTGCCAGTACCCCGACAGGGACCTATGGCTACACCTTC
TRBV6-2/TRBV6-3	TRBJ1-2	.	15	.	CASSYSGRGSDGYTF	TGTGCCAGCAGTTACTCTGGCCGGGGATCGGATGGCTACACCTTC
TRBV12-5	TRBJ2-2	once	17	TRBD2	CASGLVLLTSSTGELFF	TGTGCTAGTGGTTTGGTCCTCCTGACTAGCTCCACCGGGGAGCTGTTTTTT
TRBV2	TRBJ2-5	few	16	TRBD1	CASSAGTTGARETQYF	TGTGCCAGCAGCGCCGGGACGACAGGGGCGCGGGAGACCCAGTACTTC
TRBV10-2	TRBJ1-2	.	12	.	CASSAGSYGYTF	TGCGCCAGCAGTGCCGGTTCCTATGGCTACACCTTC
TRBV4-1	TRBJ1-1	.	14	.	CASSQGAGVGEAFF	TGCGCCAGCAGCCAAGGAGCAGGGGTTGGTGAAGCTTTCTTT
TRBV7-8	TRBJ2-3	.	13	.	CASSLEVRGTQYF	TGTGCCAGCAGCTTAGAGGTCCGGGGTACGCAGTATTTT
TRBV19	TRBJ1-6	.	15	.	CASNYARGANSPLHF	TGTGCCAGTAACTATGCCAGGGGAGCAAATTCACCCCTCCACTTT
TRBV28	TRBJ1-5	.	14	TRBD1	CASSLRGPNQPQHF	TGTGCCAGCAGTCTAAGGGGGCCGAATCAGCCCCAGCATTTT
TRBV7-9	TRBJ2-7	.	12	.	CASSLTESEQYF	TGTGCCAGCAGCTTAACGGAGTCGGAGCAGTACTTC
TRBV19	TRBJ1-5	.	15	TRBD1	CASSIAWDRNQPQHF	TGTGCCAGTAGTATAGCGTGGGACAGAAATCAGCCCCAGCATTTT